This T cell receptor (beta chain) was found in a study of OX40 agonist ivuxolimab in advanced cancers. Turning to the study itself: A mean age of 60 years, range 23 to 79, was recorded, and 70% to 85% were male. Previous treatment with anti-PD-1, anti-PD-L1 or anti-CTLA-4 therapy was allowed; 30% to 50% had received some.

This CDR3 comprises 15 residues. Trimming left V 3 bases short and J 4 bases short, with 14 bases between. CDR1 is SGHAT and CDR2 is FQDESV in the germline V gene (reference sequence). Repertoires were generated with immunoSEQ multiplex PCR, while TCRdb's copy carries only in-frame clones and drops some. The sample holds 55,000 to 70,000 clones, approximately 86% seen once. On cycle 4 day 1 and cycle 7 day 1, as well as at baseline, blood was sampled. As concerns this clone: The antigen is undetermined.

Study observations and caveats: CD4+ and CD8+ T cells in blood underwent clonal expansion by week 6 at 0.1 to 3.0 mg/kg.

The source material was CD4+ or CD8+ T cells sorted from blood, sampled in a trial of the OX40 agonist ivuxolimab. The clonotype originates from an adult with an advanced solid tumor such as melanoma, head and neck, liver or kidney cancer. This rearrangement joins TRBV11-1 to TRBJ2-3; D unresolved. The CDR3 region has the DNA TGTGCCAGCAGCTTGATGGGGATAGCAGCAGATACGCAGTATTTT. Protein: CASSLMGIAADTQYF.